This T cell receptor beta chain was sequenced for a study of graft-versus-host responses after intestinal transplantation. Study as a whole: Anti-thymocyte globulin served as induction for all recipients, who then took tacrolimus and steroids for three to four years.

This table comes from immunoSEQ multiplex PCR, and its TCRdb copy is limited to in-frame clones, with some not included. The sample gives 45,000 to 60,000 clones, over 90% of which show up once; 2% to 2.5% is in the top ten. This CDR3 is 15 amino acids long. Germline-derived CDR1 and CDR2 are MNHEY and SMNVEV (reference sequence). The ends lost 2 bases at V and 5 bases at J; junction bases unmatched: 7. Whole-study results and caveats: GvH clones occurred in recipient marrow; some first appeared in ileum or blood.

A note on this clone: No antigen is known for it.

The receptor was derived from a human donor who was the organ donor for an intestinal transplant. The chain recombines TRBV27 with TRBJ2-5, with 8 bases matching TRBD1. The starting material was unstimulated CD4+ T cells sorted from spleen or lymph node cells, obtained before transplant. The CDR3 DNA is TGTGCCAGCAGTTTAAGTACAGGGGGATGGGAGACCCAGTACTTC. It specifies CASSLSTGGWETQYF.